One and the same sample provided the 10 T cell receptor beta chains below, sequenced in a study of Ad26.COV2.S vaccination and SARS-CoV-2 variants. Treatment described: around 19 received Ad26.COV2.S at low or high dose, single or two shots; 5 received placebo; per-sample allocation not given. Each sample was drawn 63 days after the first injection (of vaccine or placebo). Profiling relied on immunoSEQ multiplex PCR, and the TCRdb table lists in-frame clones only, not all of them. The sample lists about 680,000 clones; roughly 90% were seen once. Sequenced material: peripheral blood, taken in a trial of Ad26.COV2.S vaccine versus placebo. All receptors derive from a person between 18 and 65 years old who received the Ad26.COV2.S COVID-19 vaccine or a placebo.

The chain links TRBV18 to TRBJ2-7; D could derive from TRBD1 or TRBD2 (5 bases each). The length of the CDR3 is 13 residues. V lost 6 bases and J lost 3, with 12 bases in between. CDR1 is KGHSH, CDR2 LQKENI, per germline. CDR3 region: CASSPGAYYEQYF. Here the CDR3 DNA reads TGTGCCAGCTCTCCCGGGGCCTACTACGAGCAGTACTTC.

This clone was counted once. The V gene is TRBV20-1, the J gene TRBJ2-7; no firm D call. There are 13 residues in the CDR3. Germline-derived CDR1 and CDR2 are DFQATT and SNEGSKA (reference sequence). The germline V and J ends were trimmed by 3 bases and 0 bases, with 9 bases remaining between them. In DNA, the CDR3 is TGCAGTGCTAGTGCGGATGACTCCTACGAGCAGTACTTC. Its protein is CSASADDSYEQYF.

This chain links TRBV5-4 with TRBJ2-1; TRBD2 aligns across 10 bases. CDR1 is SGHNT and CDR2 is YYREEE in the germline V gene (reference sequence). This CDR3 comprises 18 residues. Losses at the gene ends were 4 bases for V and 0 bases for J; bases not matched to a gene: 10. Written as DNA, the CDR3 is TGTGCCAGCAGCGACGAATGGGCTAGCGGGAGCTCCTACAATGAGCAGTTCTTC. Translation: CASSDEWASGSSYNEQFF.

V gene TRBV19 combines with J gene TRBJ2-3, with 8 bases aligning to TRBD1. Per the germline V gene, CDR1 is LNHDA and CDR2 is SQIVND (reference sequence). The CDR3 contains 14 residues. Trimming took 5 bases from V and 1 from J; bases not matched to a gene: 2. This chain's CDR3 is CASSRTGRTDTQYF. For the CDR3, the DNA is TGTGCCAGTAGTCGGACAGGGCGCACAGATACGCAGTATTTT.

In the case of this clone: Other DNA sequences in this specimen translate into the identical CDR3. The V call is TRBV5-1, the J call TRBJ2-2, with D perhaps TRBD2 (6 bases). Per germline, CDR1 SGHRS and CDR2 YFSETQ. This CDR3 region has 14 residues. The V end lost 1 base, the J end lost 5 bases, and 9 bases lay between the germline ends. The CDR3 reads CASSLQGGTGELFF. The CDR3 DNA reads as TGCGCCAGCAGCTTGCAAGGAGGGACCGGGGAGCTGTTTTTT.

This clone was seen once. V and J are TRBV2 and TRBJ1-1; 8 bases fit TRBD1. The length of the CDR3 is 14 residues. CDR1 is SNHLY, CDR2 FYNNEI, per germline. The V gene end was trimmed by 8 bases and the J gene end by 3 bases; junction bases not matched to a gene: 8. CDR3 amino acids: CASGDRGLYTEAFF. DNA for the CDR3: TGTGCCAGCGGAGACAGGGGTCTGTACACTGAAGCTTTCTTT.

The rearrangement joins TRBV10-3 to TRBJ2-1; 13 nucleotides align to TRBD2. Trimming took 4 bases from V and 7 from J; bases not matched to a gene: 4. The CDR3 sequence is 15 residues long. The V gene's germline CDR1 is ENHRY and CDR2 SYGVKD. The CDR3 sequence is CAISGLLAGGNEQFF. CDR3 bases: TGTGCCATCAGTGGGCTACTAGCGGGGGGGAATGAGCAGTTCTTC.

DNA of the CDR3: TGTGCCAGTAGTCCGTCTCCCTACGAGCAGTACTTC. It codes for CASSPSPYEQYF. V gene TRBV19 combines with J gene TRBJ2-7; D is ambiguous. The CDR3 runs to 12 residues. The V and J ends lost 5 bases and 2 bases respectively, with 7 bases between them. CDR1 and CDR2 (germline): LNHDA, SQIVND (reference sequence).

This clone was recorded only once. V and J are TRBV30 and TRBJ1-4; 7 nucleotides match TRBD1. Germline CDR1 is GTSNPN and CDR2 is SVGIG (reference sequence). CDR3 length: 15 residues. V trimming: 5 bases; J trimming: 7 bases; junction bases outside the gene matches: 13. The CDR3 DNA reads as TGTGCCTGGGACACAGGGGCAGGGTTTCGTGAAAAACTGTTTTTT. Protein product: CAWDTGAGFREKLFF.

This sequence joins TRBV12-3 or TRBV12-4 and TRBJ2-5, with D possibly being TRBD1 or TRBD2 (7 bases each). Trimming removed 6 bases from V and 3 bases from J, with 11 bases in between. The CDR3 consists of 13 residues. The CDR3 sequence is CASRGGTEETQYF. DNA of the CDR3: TGTGCCAGCAGGGGGGGGACAGAAGAGACCCAGTACTTC.